The 25 T cell receptor beta chains given below trace back to one sample, sequenced in a study of cytomegalovirus exposure and HLA in healthy donors. Researchers ran the PCR with 60 Vbeta and 13 Jbeta primers. The method was immunoSEQ multiplex PCR; TCRdb's version includes in-frame clones alone and lacks a portion of them. The sample has about 250,000 clones; just over 70% are singletons. The material sequenced was PBMCs. The receptors come from a female donor in good health and CMV-seronegative.

The rearrangement joins TRBV7-9 to TRBJ1-2; TRBD1 might be the D (5 bases). Trimming removed 3 bases at V and 6 bases at J, with 20 bases between. Germline V gene sequence: CDR1 SEHNR, CDR2 FQNEAQ (reference sequence). The CDR3 contains 16 residues. CDR3 amino acids: CASSFGGRETIHGYTF. The CDR3 DNA is TGTGCCAGCAGCTTTGGGGGACGGGAGACCATTCATGGCTACACCTTC.

This chain joins TRBV25-1 and TRBJ1-3; 7 positions match TRBD1. The J segment lost 0 bases and the V segment lost 5 bases, leaving 1 base of the junction unmatched. The CDR3 is 14 residues long. Per the germline V gene, CDR1 is MGHDK and CDR2 is SYGVNS. CDR3 nucleotide sequence: TGTGCCAGCAGTAGACAGGGCTCTGGAAACACCATATATTTT. This encodes CASSRQGSGNTIYF.

This sequence joins TRBV5-6 and TRBJ1-2; D unresolved. Trimming left V 4 bases short and J 7 bases short, with 20 bases between. The CDR3 totals 15 residues. The germline V gene has CDR1 SGHDT and CDR2 YYEEEE. CDR3 bases: TGTGCCAGCAGCGCGGGCTCACGGCGCTTAGGTGGCTACACCTTC. It specifies CASSAGSRRLGGYTF.

The chain joins TRBV28 to TRBJ1-2, with 7 bases identical to TRBD1. The trim removed 7 bases at V and 3 bases at J, leaving 8 bases unmatched. The CDR3 has 14 residues. Germline lookup yields CDR1 MDHEN and CDR2 SYDVKM. CDR3 DNA: TGTGCCAGCACCCATTGGGGGACAGACTATGGCTACACCTTC. This encodes CASTHWGTDYGYTF.

The V call is TRBV6-5, the J call TRBJ2-3; D is perhaps TRBD2 (5 bases). The CDR3 consists of 14 residues. The V end was cut by 8 bases, the J end by 5 bases, with 17 bases between. Germline V gene lookup returns CDR1 MNHEY and CDR2 SVGAGI. This CDR3 reads CASGRGSSGDTQYF. CDR3 in DNA: TGTGCCAGCGGTCGAGGGAGCTCGGGAGATACGCAGTATTTT.

The chain is built from TRBV5-6 and TRBJ2-7; weak D call: TRBD1 (5 bases). Trimming pared 4 bases from V and 8 bases from J, leaving 13 bases between. Germline loops: CDR1 SGHDT, CDR2 YYEEEE. This CDR3 contains 12 residues. The chain's CDR3 is CASSHGQGKQYF. CDR3 sequence (DNA): TGTGCCAGCAGCCATGGGCAGGGTAAGCAGTACTTC.

This clone was picked up a small number of times. V and J are TRBV2 and TRBJ2-7; 10 positions match TRBD2. J lost 3 bases, V lost 8 bases, and 4 bases had no gene match. The V gene's germline CDR1 is SNHLY and CDR2 FYNNEI. The CDR3 has 13 residues. In DNA, the CDR3 is TGTGCCAGCGGACTAGCGGAGGACTACGAGCAGTACTTC. It encodes CASGLAEDYEQYF.

The DNA of the CDR3 is TGCGCCAGCAGCCTCAGGGTGGGTCCCTACGAGCAGTACTTC. Protein product: CASSLRVGPYEQYF. This chain connects TRBV5-1 to TRBJ2-7; a possible D gene is TRBD1 (5 bases). This CDR3 is built from 14 residues. Germline values: CDR1 SGHRS, CDR2 YFSETQ. V lost 4 bases and J 2 bases, leaving 13 bases between the germline ends.

The DNA for the CDR3 is TGTGCCAGCAGCCAAACAGGGGGCACCTATGGCTACACCTTC. Its translation is CASSQTGGTYGYTF. The chain has TRBV5-4 and TRBJ1-2, with TRBD1 matching over 9 bases. V gave up 4 bases and J gave up 4 bases; unmatched junction bases: 5. The CDR3 spans 14 residues. Germline values: CDR1 SGHNT, CDR2 YYREEE (reference sequence). Based on the CDR3 plus reference TRBV5-4 and TRBJ1-2, the full variable domain is ETGVTQSPTHLIKTRGQQVTLRCSSQSGHNTVSWYQQALGQGPQFIFQYYREEENGRGNFPPRFSGLQFPNYSSELNVNALELDDSALYLCASSQTGGTYGYTFGSGTRLTVV.

The J gene is TRBJ2-2, the V gene TRBV19, with TRBD2 as a possible D gene (6 bases). Per the germline V gene, CDR1 is LNHDA and CDR2 is SQIVND (reference sequence). Trimming removed 4 bases from V and 2 bases from J, with 11 bases in between. This CDR3 spans 15 amino acids. Here the CDR3 reads CASSTQRANTGELFF. Written as DNA, the CDR3 is TGTGCCAGTAGTACGCAGCGGGCAAACACCGGGGAGCTGTTTTTT.

The chain is built from TRBV5-6 and TRBJ2-3; 10 nucleotides agree with TRBD1. CDR3 size: 15 residues. In germline, CDR1 is SGHDT, CDR2 YYEEEE. J gave up 6 bases and V 4 bases, and 8 bases lay outside the gene matches. CDR3 bases: TGTGCCAGCAGCGCGGACAGGGGGTTTAGGGATACGCAGTATTTT. Translating gives CASSADRGFRDTQYF.

The genes are TRBV7-9 and TRBJ2-7; D not resolved. Germline values: CDR1 SEHNR, CDR2 FQNEAQ (reference sequence). V was pared by 0 bases and J by 6 bases, with 9 bases between. This CDR3 has 13 amino acids. The CDR3 sequence: CASSLALKAEQYF. Written as DNA, the CDR3 is TGTGCCAGCAGCTTAGCGTTAAAAGCCGAGCAGTACTTC.

CDR3 coding DNA: TGTGCCTCCTTGACTAGCGGGATTGTAGGTGAGCAGTTCTTC. This sequence encodes CASLTSGIVGEQFF. The J gene is TRBJ2-1, the V gene TRBV30; 11 bases agree with TRBD2. The CDR3 runs 14 residues. CDR1 and CDR2 (germline): GTSNPN, SVGIG (reference sequence). Trimming took 7 bases from V and 9 from J; bases not matched to a gene: 11. The whole variable domain, filled in from reference TRBV30 and TRBJ2-1, reads SQTIHQWPATLVQPVGSPLSLECTVEGTSNPNLYWYRQAAGRGLQLLFYSVGIGQISSEVPQNLSASRPQDRQFILSSKKLLLSDSGFYLCASLTSGIVGEQFFGPGTRLTVL.

The chain joins TRBV14 to TRBJ1-4; possibly TRBD1 for D (5 bases). Germline CDR1 SGHDN, CDR2 FVKESK. The CDR3 length is 16 residues. V shed 2 bases and J shed 5 bases, with 15 bases lying between them. The CDR3 bases are TGTGCCAGCAGCCAACTCATGGGGGGGGAGAATGAAAAACTGTTTTTT. Translating it yields CASSQLMGGENEKLFF.

The CDR3 sequence: CASSLGQGRGYEQYF. CDR3 sequence (DNA): TGCGCCAGCAGCTTGGGACAGGGACGAGGCTACGAGCAGTACTTC. The chain uses TRBV5-1 and TRBJ2-7; 7 nucleotides match TRBD1. Trimming cost V 0 bases and J 3 bases; bases outside gene matches: 6. Per germline, CDR1 SGHRS and CDR2 YFSETQ. The CDR3 totals 15 residues.

The J gene is TRBJ2-5, the V gene TRBV7-9; a weak D match, TRBD1 (5 bases). V was pared by 5 bases and J by 6 bases, with 10 bases between. The length of the CDR3 is 12 residues. Germline V gives CDR1 SEHNR, CDR2 FQNEAQ (reference sequence). CDR3 nucleotides: TGTGCCAGCAGCCCCTGGGGCAAGACCCAGTACTTC. Protein sequence: CASSPWGKTQYF.

The chain uses TRBV6-1 and TRBJ2-1, with D perhaps matching TRBD2 (5 bases). The CDR3 covers 16 residues. The germline V and J ends were trimmed by 3 bases and 2 bases, with 14 bases remaining between them. Germline V CDR1 and CDR2: MNHNS, SASEGT. The CDR3 sequence is CASSEPLADPYNEQFF. Written as DNA, the CDR3 is TGTGCCAGCAGTGAGCCCCTAGCAGACCCCTACAATGAGCAGTTCTTC.

This clone showed up just a few times. J is TRBJ2-2 and V is TRBV7-3, with 9 bases fitting TRBD2. The CDR3 totals 16 residues. The V gene end was trimmed by 4 bases and the J gene end by 5 bases; junction bases not matched to a gene: 8. CDR1 SGHTA and CDR2 FQGTGA come from the germline V gene. CDR3 bases: TGTGCCAGCAGCTACTATAGCGGGAGAGGGACCGGGGAGCTGTTTTTT. It translates to CASSYYSGRGTGELFF. Filled out from reference TRBV7-3 and TRBJ2-2, the complete variable domain reads GAGVSQTPSNKVTEKGKYVELRCDPISGHTALYWYRQSLGQGPEFLIYFQGTGAADDSGLPNDRFFAVRPEGSVSTLKIQRTERGDSAVYLCASSYYSGRGTGELFFGEGSRLTVL.

This clone was counted a few times. The J gene is TRBJ2-3, the V gene TRBV15; D remains ambiguous. The V gene lost 2 bases and the J gene lost 0 bases, with 6 bases spanning the gap. Germline CDR1 LNHNV, CDR2 YYDKDF (reference sequence). CDR3 length: 14 residues. The CDR3 loop reads CATSRPTSTDTQYF. CDR3 coding DNA: TGTGCCACCAGCAGACCAACTAGCACAGATACGCAGTATTTT.

J is TRBJ2-2 and V is TRBV5-4, with unresolved D. Germline V gene sequence: CDR1 SGHNT, CDR2 YYREEE (reference sequence). The CDR3 is 16 residues long. V was trimmed by 1 base and J by 0 bases, leaving 10 bases between them. The CDR3 protein is CASSLRVAPNTGELFF. The CDR3 nucleotides read TGTGCCAGCAGCTTGCGGGTCGCACCGAACACCGGGGAGCTGTTTTTT.

This chain connects TRBV28 to TRBJ2-1; 10 positions match TRBD2. The V segment lost 5 bases and the J segment 2 bases; nucleotides outside the gene matches: 6. Germline V gives CDR1 MDHEN, CDR2 SYDVKM. This CDR3 comprises 16 residues. The CDR3 region is CASSPSGRRTYNEQFF. In DNA form, the CDR3 reads TGTGCCAGCAGTCCTAGCGGGAGAAGGACCTACAATGAGCAGTTCTTC.

The CDR3 is CASSHPQGTSITEAFF. The CDR3 nucleotides read TGTGCCAGCAGCCACCCACAGGGGACGTCTATCACTGAAGCTTTCTTT. The V call is TRBV5-8, the J call TRBJ1-1, with 7 positions matching TRBD1. With 4 bases clipped from V and 4 bases from J, the junction kept 13 bases outside the gene matches. The CDR3 loop spans 16 amino acids. CDR1 and CDR2 from the germline V gene are SGHTS and YDEGEE.

This clone was found a few times. The chain has TRBV2 and TRBJ2-1, with TRBD2 matching over 13 bases. The CDR3 has 16 amino acids. Germline-derived CDR1 and CDR2 are SNHLY and FYNNEI. V dropped 7 bases and J dropped 4; count of bases not matched to a gene: 7. The CDR3 loop is CASMGTSGNIYNEQFF. The CDR3 DNA reads as TGTGCCAGCATGGGGACTAGCGGGAATATATACAATGAGCAGTTCTTC.

This clone was seen only a few times. The chain is built from TRBV20-1 and TRBJ1-1, with TRBD1 as a possible D gene (5 bases). Deletions cut 7 bases from V and 10 bases from J, with 16 bases between. CDR1 DFQATT and CDR2 SNEGSKA come from the germline V gene (reference sequence). CDR3 length: 11 amino acids. CDR3 sequence reads: CSDRQSKVAFF. In DNA form, the CDR3 reads TGCAGTGACCGACAGTCCAAAGTAGCTTTCTTT.

The genes are TRBV27 and TRBJ2-3; 9 nucleotides align to TRBD2. Germline V CDR1 and CDR2: MNHEY, SMNVEV (reference sequence). The CDR3 spans 17 residues. The ends lost 3 bases at V and 5 bases at J; junction bases unmatched: 12. CDR3 region: CASSFGGRAGGLDTQYF. The CDR3 region has the DNA TGTGCCAGCAGTTTTGGGGGCAGGGCGGGAGGGCTAGATACGCAGTATTTT.